This TCR beta chain was profiled in a study of T cells in tuberculosis. With regard to this clone: The antigen remains undetermined.

Germline assignment: CDR1 LNHDA and CDR2 SQIVND (reference sequence). Trimming removed 5 bases from V and 2 bases from J, with 14 bases in between. The CDR3 loop spans 15 amino acids. Assay used: immunoSEQ multiplex PCR; TCRdb lists only in-frame clones, some missing. The table includes roughly 45,000 clones, roughly 94% detected once. Whole-study findings and limits: Active tuberculosis alpha repertoires lay closer to GMM-specific TCRs than controls'. The TCR-beta difference was not significant; alpha differences partly reflected length.

The J gene is TRBJ2-3, the V gene TRBV19; TRBD1 might be the D (5 bases). The origin of this receptor is a donor aged 10 to 29 with latent tuberculosis or without tuberculosis infection. Some clones in this sample may be carry-over from other donors' samples. The source material was PBMCs. CDR3 region: CASSLRQPNTDTQYF. CDR3 sequence (DNA): TGTGCCAGTAGTCTACGACAGCCGAACACAGATACGCAGTATTTT. Looking up the rest from reference TRBV19 and TRBJ2-3 gives the full variable domain: DGGITQSPKYLFRKEGQNVTLSCEQNLNHDAMYWYRQDPGQGLRLIYYSQIVNDFQKGDIAEGYSVSREKKESFPLTVTSAQKNPTAFYLCASSLRQPNTDTQYFGPGTRLTVL.